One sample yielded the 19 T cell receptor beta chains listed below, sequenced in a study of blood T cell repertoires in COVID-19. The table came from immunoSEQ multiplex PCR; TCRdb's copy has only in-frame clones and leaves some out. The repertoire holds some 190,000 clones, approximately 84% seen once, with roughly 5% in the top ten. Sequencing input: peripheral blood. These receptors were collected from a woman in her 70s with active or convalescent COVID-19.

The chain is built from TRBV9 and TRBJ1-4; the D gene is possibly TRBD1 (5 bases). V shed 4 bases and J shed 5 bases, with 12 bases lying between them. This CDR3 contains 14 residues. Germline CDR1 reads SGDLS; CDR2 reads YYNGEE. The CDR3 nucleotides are TGTGCCAGCAGCTCCCAGGGAAGAAATGAAAAACTGTTTTTT. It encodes CASSSQGRNEKLFF.

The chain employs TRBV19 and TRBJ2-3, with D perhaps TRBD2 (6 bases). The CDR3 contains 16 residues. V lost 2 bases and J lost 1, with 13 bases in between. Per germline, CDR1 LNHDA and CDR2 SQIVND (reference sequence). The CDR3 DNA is TGTGCCAGTAGTATAACCCCGGGAGTTGGCACAGATACGCAGTATTTT. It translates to CASSITPGVGTDTQYF.

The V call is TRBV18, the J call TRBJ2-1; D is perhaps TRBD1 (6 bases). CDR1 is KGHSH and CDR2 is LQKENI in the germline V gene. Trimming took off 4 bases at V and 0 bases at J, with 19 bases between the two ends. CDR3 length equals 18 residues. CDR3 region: CASSLTLVTGSSYNEQFF. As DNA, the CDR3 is TGTGCCAGCTCACTAACATTGGTCACAGGGAGCTCCTACAATGAGCAGTTCTTC. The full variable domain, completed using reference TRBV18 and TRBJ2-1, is NAGVMQNPRHLVRRRGQEARLRCSPMKGHSHVYWYRQLPEEGLKFMVYLQKENIIDESGMPKERFSAEFPKEGPSILRIQQVVRGDSAAYFCASSLTLVTGSSYNEQFFGPGTRLTVL.

The CDR3 is CASSSGLAKNIQYF. The CDR3 nucleotides read TGTGCCAGCAGCTCGGGACTAGCCAAAAACATTCAGTACTTC. The V and J genes are TRBV7-9 and TRBJ2-4; possible D gene TRBD2, 6 bases. Germline V gene sequence: CDR1 SEHNR, CDR2 FQNEAQ (reference sequence). V gave up 4 bases and J gave up 0 bases, with 7 bases separating them. The CDR3 totals 14 residues.

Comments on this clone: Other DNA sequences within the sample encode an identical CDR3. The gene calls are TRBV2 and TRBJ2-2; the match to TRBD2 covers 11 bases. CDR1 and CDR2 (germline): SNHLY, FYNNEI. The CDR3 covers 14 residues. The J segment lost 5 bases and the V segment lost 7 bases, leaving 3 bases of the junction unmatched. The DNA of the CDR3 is TGTGCCAGCAAAGGGACTAGCGGAACCGGGGAGCTGTTTTTT. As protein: CASKGTSGTGELFF.

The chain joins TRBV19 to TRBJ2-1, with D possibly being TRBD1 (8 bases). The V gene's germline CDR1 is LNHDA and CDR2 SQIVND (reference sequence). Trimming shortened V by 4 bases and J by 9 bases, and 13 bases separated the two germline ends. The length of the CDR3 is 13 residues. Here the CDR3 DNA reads TGTGCCAGTAGTACCACAGGGGGGGGTGAGCAGTTCTTC. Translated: CASSTTGGGEQFF. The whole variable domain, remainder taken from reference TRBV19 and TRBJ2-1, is DGGITQSPKYLFRKEGQNVTLSCEQNLNHDAMYWYRQDPGQGLRLIYYSQIVNDFQKGDIAEGYSVSREKKESFPLTVTSAQKNPTAFYLCASSTTGGGEQFFGPGTRLTVL.

The CDR3 region is CASSPGQGAPQETQYF. DNA for the CDR3: TGCGCCAGCAGCCCTGGACAGGGGGCCCCCCAAGAGACCCAGTACTTC. The chain uses TRBV5-1 and TRBJ2-5, with 11 bases fitting TRBD1. The CDR3 consists of 16 residues. Looked up from germline, CDR1 is SGHRS and CDR2 is YFSETQ. Trimming took 4 bases from V and 1 from J; bases not matched to a gene: 6.

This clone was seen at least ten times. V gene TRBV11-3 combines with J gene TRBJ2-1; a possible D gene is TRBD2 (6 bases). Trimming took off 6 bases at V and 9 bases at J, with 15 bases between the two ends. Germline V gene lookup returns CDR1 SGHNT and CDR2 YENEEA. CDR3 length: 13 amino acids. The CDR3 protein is CASSFMGGSEQFF. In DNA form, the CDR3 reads TGTGCCAGCAGTTTTATGGGGGGAAGTGAGCAGTTCTTC. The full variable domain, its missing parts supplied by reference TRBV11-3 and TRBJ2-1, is EAGVVQSPRYKIIEKKQPVAFWCNPISGHNTLYWYLQNLGQGPELLIRYENEEAVDDSQLPKDRFSAERLKGVDSTLKIQPAELGDSAVYLCASSFMGGSEQFFGPGTRLTVL.

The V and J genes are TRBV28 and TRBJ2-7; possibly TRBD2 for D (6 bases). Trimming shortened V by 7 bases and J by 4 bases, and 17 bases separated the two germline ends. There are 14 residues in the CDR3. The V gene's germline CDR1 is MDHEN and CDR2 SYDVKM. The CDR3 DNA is TGTGCCAGCACCCGCCCCGGGGGAGCTTACGAGCAGTACTTC. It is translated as CASTRPGGAYEQYF.

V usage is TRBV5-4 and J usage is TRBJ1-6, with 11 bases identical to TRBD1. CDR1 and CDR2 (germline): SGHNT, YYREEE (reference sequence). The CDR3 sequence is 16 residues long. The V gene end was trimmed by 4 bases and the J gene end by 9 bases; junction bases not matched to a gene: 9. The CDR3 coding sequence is TGTGCCAGCAGCGGACAGGGGGCGCAGGCGTTTTCACCCCTCCACTTT. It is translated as CASSGQGAQAFSPLHF. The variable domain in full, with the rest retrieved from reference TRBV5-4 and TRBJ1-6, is ETGVTQSPTHLIKTRGQQVTLRCSSQSGHNTVSWYQQALGQGPQFIFQYYREEENGRGNFPPRFSGLQFPNYSSELNVNALELDDSALYLCASSGQGAQAFSPLHFGNGTRLTVT.

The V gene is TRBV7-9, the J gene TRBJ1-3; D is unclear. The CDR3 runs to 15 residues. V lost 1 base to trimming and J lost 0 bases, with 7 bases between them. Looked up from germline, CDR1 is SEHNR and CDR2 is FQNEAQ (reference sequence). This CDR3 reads CASSLGARSGNTIYF. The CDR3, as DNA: TGTGCCAGCAGCTTAGGGGCTCGCTCTGGAAACACCATATATTTT.

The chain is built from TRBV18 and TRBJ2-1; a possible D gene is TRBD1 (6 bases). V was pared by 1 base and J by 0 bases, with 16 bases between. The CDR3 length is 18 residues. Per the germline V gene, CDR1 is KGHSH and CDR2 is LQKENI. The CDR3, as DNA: TGTGCCAGCTCACCACGGAGACAGGCCCTGAGCTCCTACAATGAGCAGTTCTTC. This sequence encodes CASSPRRQALSSYNEQFF.

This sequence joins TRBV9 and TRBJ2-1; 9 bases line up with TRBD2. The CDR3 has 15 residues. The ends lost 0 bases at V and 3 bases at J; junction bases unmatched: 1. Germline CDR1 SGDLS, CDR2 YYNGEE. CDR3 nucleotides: TGTGCCAGCAGCGTAGCTAGCGGGAACTACAATGAGCAGTTCTTC. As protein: CASSVASGNYNEQFF.

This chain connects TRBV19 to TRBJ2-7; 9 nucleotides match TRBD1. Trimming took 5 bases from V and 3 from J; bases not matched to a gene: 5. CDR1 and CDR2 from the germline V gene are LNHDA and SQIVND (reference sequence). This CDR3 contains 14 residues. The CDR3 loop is CASSHGTGFYEQYF. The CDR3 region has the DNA TGTGCCAGTAGTCACGGGACAGGGTTCTACGAGCAGTACTTC. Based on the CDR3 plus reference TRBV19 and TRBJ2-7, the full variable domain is DGGITQSPKYLFRKEGQNVTLSCEQNLNHDAMYWYRQDPGQGLRLIYYSQIVNDFQKGDIAEGYSVSREKKESFPLTVTSAQKNPTAFYLCASSHGTGFYEQYFGPGTRLTVT.

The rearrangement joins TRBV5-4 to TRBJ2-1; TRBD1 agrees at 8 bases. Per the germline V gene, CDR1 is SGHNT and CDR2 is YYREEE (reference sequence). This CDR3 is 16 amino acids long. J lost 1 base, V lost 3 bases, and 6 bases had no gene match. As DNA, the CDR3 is TGTGCCAGCAGCTCCCAGGGGGCACCGTCCTACAATGAGCAGTTCTTC. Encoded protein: CASSSQGAPSYNEQFF. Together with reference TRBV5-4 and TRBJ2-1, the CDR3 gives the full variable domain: ETGVTQSPTHLIKTRGQQVTLRCSSQSGHNTVSWYQQALGQGPQFIFQYYREEENGRGNFPPRFSGLQFPNYSSELNVNALELDDSALYLCASSSQGAPSYNEQFFGPGTRLTVL.

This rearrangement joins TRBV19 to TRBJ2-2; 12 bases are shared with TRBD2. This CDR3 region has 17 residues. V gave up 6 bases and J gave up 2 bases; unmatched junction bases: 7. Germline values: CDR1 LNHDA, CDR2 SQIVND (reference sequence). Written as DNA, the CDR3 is TGTGCCAGTAGCCGCCGCGGACTAGCGGGAAACACCGGGGAGCTGTTTTTT. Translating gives CASSRRGLAGNTGELFF.

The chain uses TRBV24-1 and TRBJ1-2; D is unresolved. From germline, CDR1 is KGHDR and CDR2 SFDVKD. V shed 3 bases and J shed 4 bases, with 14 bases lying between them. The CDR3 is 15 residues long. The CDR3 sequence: CATSDRGRERYGYTF. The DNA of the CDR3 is TGTGCCACCAGTGATCGTGGGAGAGAGCGCTATGGCTACACCTTC.

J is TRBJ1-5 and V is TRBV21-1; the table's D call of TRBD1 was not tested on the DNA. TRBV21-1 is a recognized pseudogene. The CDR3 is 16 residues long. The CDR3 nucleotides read TGTGCCAGCAGCAAAGTTGCAGGGCGTTTCAATCAGCCCCAGCATTTT. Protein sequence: CASSKVAGRFNQPQHF.

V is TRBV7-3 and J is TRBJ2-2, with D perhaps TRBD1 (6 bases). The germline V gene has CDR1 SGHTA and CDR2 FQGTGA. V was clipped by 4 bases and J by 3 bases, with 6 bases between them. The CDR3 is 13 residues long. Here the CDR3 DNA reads TGTGCCAGCAGCTCAGGGGACACCGGGGAGCTGTTTTTT. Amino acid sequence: CASSSGDTGELFF.